This T cell receptor beta chain appears in the sequencing data of a study of B cell selection in AIRE deficiency. Overall study results and limits: Of some 3,300 shared Treg TCRbeta sequences, about 32% were healthy-only, approximately 9% patient-only. Roughly 29% of healthy-shared Treg TCRbeta sequences appeared in patient Tconv cells.

Regulatory T cells were sorted as CD4+CD25hiCD127low/negative. Trimming stripped 2 bases from V and 6 bases from J, with 19 bases between. This CDR3 is built from 16 residues. The germline gives CDR1 MNHNY, CDR2 SVGAGI (reference sequence). Sequencing used immunoSEQ multiplex PCR; TCRdb keeps in-frame clones, though not all of them. Of about 14,000 clones in the sample, approximately 94% were seen once. Notes on this clone: Its target is not known.

The sequenced sample was Tregs sorted from PBMCs. V gene TRBV6-6 combines with J gene TRBJ1-1; D is perhaps TRBD1 (5 bases). This TCR came from a human donor with AIRE deficiency. CDR3 nucleotide sequence: TGTGCCAGCAGTTACGTTCCCTCCAGGGCTTTGGCTGAAGCTTTCTTT. Translated: CASSYVPSRALAEAFF.